This TCR beta chain was observed in a study of cytomegalovirus exposure and HLA in healthy donors. General study findings and limits: CMV serostatus stood as the only immune exposure information on hand. For most TCR beta V segments, an earlier analysis put the productive rate at about 87% or about 30% of the time.

V trimming: 1 base; J trimming: 8 bases; junction bases outside the gene matches: 5. The CDR3 is 14 residues long. Germline V gene lookup returns CDR1 MGHRA and CDR2 YSYEKL. Worth noting for this clone: Its antigen is still unknown.

A multiplex PCR was run with 60 Vbeta primers and 13 Jbeta primers. In the source study's methods: Unique TCR beta chains totaled 65 million to 95 million in a later count, with approximately 11 million of them shared. Assay: immunoSEQ multiplex PCR; the TCRdb copy retains only in-frame clones and omits some. V and J calls and clone size come straight from that table; D and trimming were deduced from the DNA. The sample consists of about 160,000 clones, approximately 76% of them appearing once. Donors consisted of healthy bone marrow donors. Sequencing was carried out using PBMCs. This rearrangement joins TRBV4-1 to TRBJ1-2, with 9 bases that match TRBD1. The TCR sequence derives from a man aged 55 to 70 in good health and CMV-seronegative. CDR3 nucleotide sequence: TGCGCCAGCAGCCAAGCCGGGACAGGGAACGGCTACACCTTC. The encoded protein is CASSQAGTGNGYTF.